Listed below are T cell receptor beta chains from one sample, sequenced in a study of T-cell memory formation after mild COVID-19. From the 5' RACE reads, TCRdb called clonotypes with MiXCR, one entry per CDR3 protein. The sample carries roughly 250,000 distinct CDR3 sequences, less than 20% recorded once. Sample: PBMCs or a T cell subset sorted from them (not recorded which). The receptors were gathered from a man in his late teens or twenties who had mild COVID-19 (a few samples of this study predate the infection). Cell type and time point are not known. CDR3s include the opening cysteine and the closing phenylalanine or tryptophan. The D gene is left open where the match is weak. Rows may omit the clone size; those that give it use once, few, many or a size class.

cdr3_nt: TGTGCCAGCAGCTTTGCTTCAGGGGGCGCTGGCTCTGGAAACACCATATATTTT
cdr3_aa: CASSFASGGAGSGNTIYF
d_call: TRBD1
v_call: TRBV11-2
clone_size: NA
j_call: TRBJ1-3

cdr3_nt: TGTGCCATCGACAGGAGCCAGTATTTT
cdr3_aa: CAIDRSQYF
d_call: NA
v_call: TRBV21-1
clone_size: few
j_call: TRBJ2-3

cdr3_nt: TGCAGTGCCGTACGGACAGGGGGCTTCAATCAGCCCCAGCATTTT
cdr3_aa: CSAVRTGGFNQPQHF
d_call: TRBD1
v_call: TRBV20-1
clone_size: NA
j_call: TRBJ1-5

cdr3_nt: TGCGCCAGCAGCGGGCCAGTTAGCACAGATACGCAGTATTTT
cdr3_aa: CASSGPVSTDTQYF
d_call: NA
v_call: TRBV5-1
clone_size: few
j_call: TRBJ2-3

cdr3_nt: TGTGCCAGCAGCTTGAGGGACTACGAGCAGTACTTC
cdr3_aa: CASSLRDYEQYF
d_call: NA
v_call: TRBV5-6
clone_size: NA
j_call: TRBJ2-7

cdr3_nt: TGTGCCAGCTCGCAATCTACCCAATCTTCACCCCTCCACTTT
cdr3_aa: CASSQSTQSSPLHF
d_call: NA
v_call: TRBV18
clone_size: NA
j_call: TRBJ1-6

cdr3_nt: TGTGCCAGCAGCTACAGGGCATGGACCGGGGAGCTGTTTTTT
cdr3_aa: CASSYRAWTGELFF
d_call: NA
v_call: TRBV5-6
clone_size: few
j_call: TRBJ2-2

cdr3_nt: TGTGCCAGCAGTGATTCCGGGACAGGGGGCAGTGGCTACACCTTC
cdr3_aa: CASSDSGTGGSGYTF
d_call: TRBD1
v_call: TRBV25-1
clone_size: NA
j_call: TRBJ1-2

cdr3_nt: TGTGCCAGCAGTTTAGTCAAGCTAGGAGGCTACACCTTC
cdr3_aa: CASSLVKLGGYTF
d_call: NA
v_call: TRBV28
clone_size: NA
j_call: TRBJ1-2

cdr3_nt: TGCGCCAGCAGCCAAGAAGGGATGGGAGATTCACCCCTCCACTTT
cdr3_aa: CASSQEGMGDSPLHF
d_call: NA
v_call: TRBV4-3
clone_size: few
j_call: TRBJ1-6

cdr3_nt: TGCGCCAGCAGGGAACAGGGGGTCACTGAAGCTTTCTTT
cdr3_aa: CASREQGVTEAFF
d_call: TRBD1
v_call: TRBV4-1
clone_size: many
j_call: TRBJ1-1

cdr3_nt: TGTGCCAGCAGCTTGCGCGCGGGTTCGCAGTATTTT
cdr3_aa: CASSLRAGSQYF
d_call: NA
v_call: TRBV5-5
clone_size: few
j_call: TRBJ2-3

cdr3_nt: TGCGCCAGCAGCTTGAGCGGGGGGGCCAATGAGCAGTTCTTC
cdr3_aa: CASSLSGGANEQFF
d_call: TRBD2
v_call: TRBV5-1
clone_size: many
j_call: TRBJ2-1

cdr3_nt: TGTGCCAGCAGTGCCCAGCAGAACACTGAAGCTTTCTTT
cdr3_aa: CASSAQQNTEAFF
d_call: NA
v_call: TRBV2
clone_size: NA
j_call: TRBJ1-1

cdr3_nt: TGTGCCAGCAGTTACCCCGCGGACAGGCGCAACTATGGCTACACCTTC
cdr3_aa: CASSYPADRRNYGYTF
d_call: TRBD1
v_call: TRBV6-6
clone_size: NA
j_call: TRBJ1-2

cdr3_nt: TGCGCCAGCAGCCCGGGACTGATAACAGATACGCAGTATTTT
cdr3_aa: CASSPGLITDTQYF
d_call: NA
v_call: TRBV5-1
clone_size: few
j_call: TRBJ2-3

cdr3_nt: TGTGCCACTACCTCCTCTGGTGAGACCCAGTACTTC
cdr3_aa: CATTSSGETQYF
d_call: NA
v_call: TRBV2
clone_size: many
j_call: TRBJ2-5

cdr3_nt: TGTGCCAGCAGCTTTGGAAGGACTAATGAAAAACTGTTTTTT
cdr3_aa: CASSFGRTNEKLFF
d_call: NA
v_call: TRBV7-3
clone_size: NA
j_call: TRBJ1-4

cdr3_nt: TGTGCCATCAGGGCCAGCACAGATACGCAGTATTTT
cdr3_aa: CAIRASTDTQYF
d_call: NA
v_call: TRBV10-3
clone_size: NA
j_call: TRBJ2-3

cdr3_nt: TGCGCCAGCAGCCCGGTCGCAGGGGGGAGCAATCAGCCCCAGCATTTT
cdr3_aa: CASSPVAGGSNQPQHF
d_call: TRBD1
v_call: TRBV5-1
clone_size: NA
j_call: TRBJ1-5

cdr3_nt: TGTGCCAGCAGCCACATAGGGGAGACCCAGTACTTC
cdr3_aa: CASSHIGETQYF
d_call: NA
v_call: TRBV4-2
clone_size: few
j_call: TRBJ2-5

cdr3_nt: TGCGCCAGCAGCTTGGCAGGGAGATCACCCCTCCACTTT
cdr3_aa: CASSLAGRSPLHF
d_call: NA
v_call: TRBV5-1
clone_size: few
j_call: TRBJ1-6

cdr3_nt: TGCGCCAGCAGCCTTTTACAGGGTGCAGGGGCTACCTACGAGCAGTACTTC
cdr3_aa: CASSLLQGAGATYEQYF
d_call: NA
v_call: TRBV4-1
clone_size: few
j_call: TRBJ2-7

cdr3_nt: TGTGCCAGTTATCTCTCAGGGAGGCAGATTAGTGAGGCTTTCTTT
cdr3_aa: CASYLSGRQISEAFF
d_call: NA
v_call: TRBV12-3/TRBV12-4
clone_size: NA
j_call: TRBJ1-1

cdr3_nt: TGTGCCAGCAGCTTGTCCCCTCTAACAAGGGAGAGCTCTGGAAACACCATATATTTT
cdr3_aa: CASSLSPLTRESSGNTIYF
d_call: NA
v_call: TRBV5-4
clone_size: NA
j_call: TRBJ1-3

cdr3_nt: TGTGCCAGCAGCCCCAACCCCAGGGGGAGGGCTTTCTTT
cdr3_aa: CASSPNPRGRAFF
d_call: TRBD1
v_call: TRBV7-9
clone_size: NA
j_call: TRBJ1-1

cdr3_nt: TGCAGCGCTGGCCGTCGGTCCCAAGAGACCCAGTACTTC
cdr3_aa: CSAGRRSQETQYF
d_call: NA
v_call: TRBV29-1
clone_size: NA
j_call: TRBJ2-5

cdr3_nt: TGTGCCAGCAGTAGACCGGGACAGGGGCCCTACGGTATATATTTT
cdr3_aa: CASSRPGQGPYGIYF
d_call: TRBD1
v_call: TRBV7-2
clone_size: NA
j_call: TRBJ1-3

cdr3_nt: TGTGCCAGCAGCCAAGATCAGGGGGGGTACTACAATGAGCAGTTCTTC
cdr3_aa: CASSQDQGGYYNEQFF
d_call: NA
v_call: TRBV4-2
clone_size: few
j_call: TRBJ2-1

cdr3_nt: TGCAGTGCTAGAGAGCCTAGCGGGGTCACAGATACGCAGTATTTT
cdr3_aa: CSAREPSGVTDTQYF
d_call: TRBD2
v_call: TRBV20-1
clone_size: NA
j_call: TRBJ2-3

cdr3_nt: TGTGCCAGCAGCCAACCGACAGGGTACAATCAGCCCCAGCATTTT
cdr3_aa: CASSQPTGYNQPQHF
d_call: TRBD1
v_call: TRBV4-2
clone_size: many
j_call: TRBJ1-5

cdr3_nt: TGTGCCAGCAGTTTCCCCCCTGGACAGGAGGGCACTGAAGCTTTCTTT
cdr3_aa: CASSFPPGQEGTEAFF
d_call: TRBD1
v_call: TRBV12-3/TRBV12-4
clone_size: NA
j_call: TRBJ1-1

cdr3_nt: TGTGCCAGCAGTAGAAGTCCTGCCTCTACGCAGTATTTT
cdr3_aa: CASSRSPASTQYF
d_call: NA
v_call: TRBV12-3/TRBV12-4
clone_size: NA
j_call: TRBJ2-3

cdr3_nt: TGCGCCAGCAGCCAAGATCCGGGACAGGGGACCAATCAGCCCCAGCATTTT
cdr3_aa: CASSQDPGQGTNQPQHF
d_call: TRBD1
v_call: TRBV4-1
clone_size: many
j_call: TRBJ1-5

cdr3_nt: TGTGCCAGCAGTTTACGGATTGGGAGGCAAAGAAACACCATATATTTT
cdr3_aa: CASSLRIGRQRNTIYF
d_call: NA
v_call: TRBV12-3/TRBV12-4
clone_size: NA
j_call: TRBJ1-3

cdr3_nt: TGTGCCAGCAGCGGTCCGGGACACCAGTATTCAGATACGCAGTATTTT
cdr3_aa: CASSGPGHQYSDTQYF
d_call: NA
v_call: TRBV7-9
clone_size: NA
j_call: TRBJ2-3

cdr3_nt: TGCAGCGTTGAAGCCTCGAGGGGCTACACCTTC
cdr3_aa: CSVEASRGYTF
d_call: NA
v_call: TRBV29-1
clone_size: NA
j_call: TRBJ1-2

cdr3_nt: TGTGCCAGCAGCTTGGAAGGGATCGGCGGCTACACCTTC
cdr3_aa: CASSLEGIGGYTF
d_call: NA
v_call: TRBV5-5
clone_size: many
j_call: TRBJ1-2

cdr3_nt: TGCAGTGGGGCGGGCGGAGGGTCTACGCAGTATTTT
cdr3_aa: CSGAGGGSTQYF
d_call: NA
v_call: TRBV20-1
clone_size: NA
j_call: TRBJ2-3

cdr3_nt: TGTGCCAGCAGCTCTCCGCACCGAGATACGCAGTATTTT
cdr3_aa: CASSSPHRDTQYF
d_call: NA
v_call: TRBV7-6
clone_size: few
j_call: TRBJ2-3

cdr3_nt: TGTGCCAGCAGTGTTAGGGGCGAGGGGGAAAAACTGTTTTTT
cdr3_aa: CASSVRGEGEKLFF
d_call: NA
v_call: TRBV12-3/TRBV12-4
clone_size: few
j_call: TRBJ1-4

cdr3_nt: TGTGCCAGCAGCCCCCGGCGGGGTGAAAAACTGTTTTTT
cdr3_aa: CASSPRRGEKLFF
d_call: NA
v_call: TRBV7-3
clone_size: few
j_call: TRBJ1-4